The rows below give T cell receptor beta chains drawn from one sample of a study of T cell repertoires in cytomegalovirus infection. TCRdb ran MiXCR on the reads and lists one entry per CDR3 protein. Found here are a few hundred thousand distinct CDR3 sequences, 15% to 20% of them singletons; the top ten hold 7.5% to 9%. The sequencing input was PBMCs. These receptors all come from a human donor in good health (CMV status not recorded). Some clones in this sample may be carry-over from other donors' samples. The CDR3 runs from the conserved cysteine through the conserved F or W. The order of the fields is J gene, V gene, D gene, clone size, CDR3 DNA, CDR3 protein. D genes are given only for firm matches. The size field is filled for only some rows; it gives once, few, many or a size class.

J: TRBJ2-1
V: TRBV20-1
D: TRBD2
size: few
DNA: TGCAGTGCCCCCTGGGGAGGGGTCAATGAGCAGTTCTTC
CDR3: CSAPWGGVNEQFF

J: TRBJ1-1
V: TRBV7-2
D: NA
size: many
DNA: TGTGCCAGCAGCGAGTTCGGCACTGAAGCTTTCTTT
CDR3: CASSEFGTEAFF

J: TRBJ1-2
V: TRBV7-9
D: NA
size: NA
DNA: TGTGCCAGCAGTCCTCGGAAAGGTGCTCTGGGCTACACCTTC
CDR3: CASSPRKGALGYTF

J: TRBJ1-6
V: TRBV12-3/TRBV12-4
D: NA
size: NA
DNA: TGTGCCAGCAGTTTACCCCCAGGGTTGGGACCCCTCCACTTT
CDR3: CASSLPPGLGPLHF

J: TRBJ1-5
V: TRBV15
D: NA
size: many
DNA: TGTGCCACCAGCAGAGAAGACGGTCAGCCCCAGCATTTT
CDR3: CATSREDGQPQHF

J: TRBJ2-5
V: TRBV7-6
D: NA
size: many
DNA: TGTGCCAGCAGCACCCAGAGGACCCAGTACTTC
CDR3: CASSTQRTQYF

J: TRBJ1-2
V: TRBV19
D: NA
size: few
DNA: TGTGCCAGTAGTATTGCGAGGGGATCCGACTATGGCTACACCTTC
CDR3: CASSIARGSDYGYTF

J: TRBJ2-5
V: TRBV6-1
D: NA
size: few
DNA: TGTGCCAGCAGTCAATTGGGGGCCCCTGAGACCCAGTACTTC
CDR3: CASSQLGAPETQYF

J: TRBJ1-1
V: TRBV6-1
D: NA
size: many
DNA: TGTGCCAGCAGGCCGGAAGGTACGAACACTGAAGCTTTCTTT
CDR3: CASRPEGTNTEAFF

J: TRBJ1-2
V: TRBV10-2
D: NA
size: NA
DNA: TGCGCCAGCAGTGGGGGCGATCGCTACACCTTC
CDR3: CASSGGDRYTF

J: TRBJ2-7
V: TRBV30
D: NA
size: NA
DNA: TGTGCCTGGCGACAGGTGGACGAGCAGTACTTC
CDR3: CAWRQVDEQYF

J: TRBJ2-2
V: TRBV7-6
D: NA
size: NA
DNA: TGTGCCAGCAGCTTACTAGCGTCCGGGGAGCTGTTTTTT
CDR3: CASSLLASGELFF

J: TRBJ1-6
V: TRBV28
D: NA
size: many
DNA: TGTGCCAGCAGTCGAGGGGACTTCGCACCCCTCCACTTT
CDR3: CASSRGDFAPLHF

J: TRBJ1-6
V: TRBV5-4
D: NA
size: NA
DNA: TGTGCCAGCAGCTTCTCCCCACAGGGTCTCCTCCACTTT
CDR3: CASSFSPQGLLHF

J: TRBJ1-5
V: TRBV18
D: NA
size: few
DNA: TGTGCCAGCTCACCACAGGACCGGGGGCCCCAGCATTTT
CDR3: CASSPQDRGPQHF

J: TRBJ2-3
V: TRBV12-3/TRBV12-4
D: TRBD2
size: NA
DNA: TGTGCCAGCAGGAAGTCCGGGACTACCTACACAGATACGCAGTATTTT
CDR3: CASRKSGTTYTDTQYF

J: TRBJ2-3
V: TRBV12-3/TRBV12-4
D: NA
size: few
DNA: TGTGCCAGCAGTTTTTCCCTTCGGGGAGATACGCAGTATTTT
CDR3: CASSFSLRGDTQYF

J: TRBJ1-6
V: TRBV20-1
D: NA
size: NA
DNA: TGCAGTGCTAGCAGGGACGGAGTTTTCACCCTCCACTTT
CDR3: CSASRDGVFTLHF

J: TRBJ2-1
V: TRBV7-6
D: TRBD2
size: NA
DNA: TGTGCCAGCAGCTTGACTAGCCCGAGGGATGAGCAGTTCTTC
CDR3: CASSLTSPRDEQFF

J: TRBJ2-3
V: TRBV18
D: NA
size: NA
DNA: TGTGCCAGCTCACCACCCGTGGGTAGAGGAGATACGCAGTATTTT
CDR3: CASSPPVGRGDTQYF

J: TRBJ2-7
V: TRBV28
D: NA
size: NA
DNA: TGTGCCAGCAGCCTGCTCCTTGCCTCCTACGAGCAGTACTTC
CDR3: CASSLLLASYEQYF

J: TRBJ2-2
V: TRBV4-1
D: TRBD2
size: NA
DNA: TGCGCCAGCAGCGCCCATCGGACTAGGACGTTCGCGAACACCGGGGAGCTGTTTTTT
CDR3: CASSAHRTRTFANTGELFF

J: TRBJ2-1
V: TRBV6-6
D: NA
size: NA
DNA: TGTGCCAGCAGTTACTCGGGGTATTACAATGAGCAGTTCTTC
CDR3: CASSYSGYYNEQFF

J: TRBJ1-2
V: TRBV27
D: NA
size: NA
DNA: TGTGCCAGCAGTTTTGCACCTAGGGCGGACTATGGCTACACCTTC
CDR3: CASSFAPRADYGYTF

J: TRBJ2-1
V: TRBV12-3/TRBV12-4
D: NA
size: many
DNA: TGTGCCAGCAGTTTCCCCATCGGGGAGGACAATGAGCAGTTCTTC
CDR3: CASSFPIGEDNEQFF

J: TRBJ2-5
V: TRBV7-9
D: TRBD1
size: NA
DNA: TGTGCCAGCAGCTTAGGGACAGGGGCCTATGAAGAGACCCAGTACTTC
CDR3: CASSLGTGAYEETQYF

J: TRBJ1-5
V: TRBV6-1
D: NA
size: many
DNA: TGTGCCAGCAGTCCTCCAGGGTCCCGCAATCAGCCCCAGCATTTT
CDR3: CASSPPGSRNQPQHF

J: TRBJ2-1
V: TRBV7-2
D: NA
size: NA
DNA: TGTGCCAGCAGCTTTAGACTGGGGCCGGATGAGCAGTTCTTC
CDR3: CASSFRLGPDEQFF

J: TRBJ1-1
V: TRBV7-2
D: NA
size: many
DNA: TGTGCCAGCAGCCTCTTGAGGACAGCGGCCGGCACTGAAGCTTTCTTT
CDR3: CASSLLRTAAGTEAFF

J: TRBJ2-2
V: TRBV10-3
D: TRBD2
size: few
DNA: TGTGCCACCCGACAGAGCGGGGAGCAGTTTTTT
CDR3: CATRQSGEQFF

J: TRBJ1-5
V: TRBV28
D: NA
size: few
DNA: TGTGCCAGCCCCCCGGGTGGCGCGCGCGCGGGACAAATTTTTGGAATACGCGGCAATCAGCCCCAGCATTTT
CDR3: CASPPGGARAGQIFGIRGNQPQHF

J: TRBJ2-5
V: TRBV7-2
D: NA
size: few
DNA: TGTGCCAGCAGCTTACTGGGGGCCCAAGAGACCCAGTACTTC
CDR3: CASSLLGAQETQYF

J: TRBJ1-2
V: TRBV7-8
D: NA
size: many
DNA: TGTGCCAGCAGCATCCTTAACTATGGCTACACCTTC
CDR3: CASSILNYGYTF

J: TRBJ1-5
V: TRBV19
D: NA
size: NA
DNA: TGTGCCAGTAGTATGGATAGGGATAGCAATCAGCCCCAGCATTTT
CDR3: CASSMDRDSNQPQHF

J: TRBJ1-5
V: TRBV6-1
D: NA
size: few
DNA: TGTGCCAGCAGTGAAGCTGGGAGCCAGCCCCAGCATTTT
CDR3: CASSEAGSQPQHF

J: TRBJ2-1
V: TRBV12-3/TRBV12-4
D: TRBD2
size: many
DNA: TGTGCCAGCAGTTTGGGGACTAGCGGGAGCTACAATGAGCAGTTCTTC
CDR3: CASSLGTSGSYNEQFF

J: TRBJ2-6
V: TRBV27
D: TRBD1
size: NA
DNA: TGTGCCAGCAGTACCTCGGACAGGGGGCCTGGGGCCAACGTCCTGACTTTC
CDR3: CASSTSDRGPGANVLTF

J: TRBJ2-5
V: TRBV7-2
D: NA
size: few
DNA: TGTGCCAGCAGCTTTTGGCAAGAGACCCAGTACTTC
CDR3: CASSFWQETQYF

J: TRBJ2-3
V: TRBV20-1
D: NA
size: NA
DNA: TGCAGTGCCCCTGCCTCAAGGCAGGGTACGCAGTATTTT
CDR3: CSAPASRQGTQYF

J: TRBJ2-5
V: TRBV5-1
D: TRBD2
size: NA
DNA: TGCGCCAGCAGATTTCTAGCGGGGGGGCAAGAGACCCAGTACTTC
CDR3: CASRFLAGGQETQYF

J: TRBJ1-1
V: TRBV7-9
D: TRBD1
size: NA
DNA: TGTGCCAGCAGCCTCCAGACAGGGGACACTGAAGCTTTCTTT
CDR3: CASSLQTGDTEAFF

J: TRBJ1-6
V: TRBV7-9
D: NA
size: many
DNA: TGTGCCAGCAGCTCTCGCAGGGATTTCAATTCACCCCTCCACTTT
CDR3: CASSSRRDFNSPLHF

J: TRBJ2-1
V: TRBV6-8
D: NA
size: few
DNA: TGTGCCAGCAGTTACCTTGTAGTCGGGATCACCTACAATGAGCAGTTCTTC
CDR3: CASSYLVVGITYNEQFF